This entry lists 6 T cell receptor beta chains sequenced from one sample in a study of blood T cell repertoires in COVID-19. Clones were read by immunoSEQ multiplex PCR, and TCRdb kept only the in-frame ones, dropping some. The data hold 95,000 to 110,000 clones, with approximately 88% observed a single time. Sample: peripheral blood. The receptor set was obtained from a woman aged 55-69 years with acute or convalescent COVID-19.

CDR3 coding DNA: TGTGCCAGTAGTTCCCCGGACAGCTACGAGCAGTACGTC. Protein: CASSSPDSYEQYV. The chain carries TRBV19 and TRBJ2-7; TRBD1 might be the D (6 bases). The CDR3 is 13 amino acids. Looked up from germline, CDR1 is LNHDA and CDR2 is SQIVND (reference sequence). The ends were cut back, 5 bases at V and 3 bases at J, with 11 bases in the middle.

The chain links TRBV7-2 to TRBJ2-3, with D possibly matching TRBD2 (6 bases). V lost 3 bases and J lost 4, with 14 bases in between. This CDR3 is built from 15 residues. The germline gives CDR1 SGHTA, CDR2 FQGNSA. The CDR3 DNA sequence: TGTGCCAGCAGCTTCACCCCGGGGGTAGCAGATACGCAGTATTTT. Its protein is CASSFTPGVADTQYF.

The chain joins TRBV20-1 to TRBJ1-1, with D hard to call. The CDR3 covers 10 residues. Germline CDR1 reads DFQATT; CDR2 reads SNEGSKA (reference sequence). The CDR3 DNA is TGCAGCAGGTCCGGCACTGAAGCTTTCTTT. Residues: CSRSGTEAFF.

The chain links TRBV18 to TRBJ1-1, with 9 nucleotides matching TRBD1. The junction had 3 bases not matched to a gene; V was cut back by 3 bases and J by 7 bases. There are 13 residues in the CDR3. Germline values: CDR1 KGHSH, CDR2 LQKENI. Here the CDR3 DNA reads TGTGCCAGCTCACCGGGACAGGGAGTTGAAGCTTTCTTT. It is translated as CASSPGQGVEAFF.

V and J are TRBV21-1 and TRBJ1-6; the table's D call, TRBD1, has no DNA check behind it. TRBV21-1 is labeled a pseudogene. CDR3 length: 16 amino acids. The CDR3: CASSKIRGTGASPLHF. CDR3 sequence (DNA): TGTGCCAGCAGCAAAATCAGGGGGACAGGTGCCTCACCCCTCCACTTT.

The V call is TRBV14, the J call TRBJ1-1; 9 positions agree with TRBD1. CDR1 is SGHDN and CDR2 is FVKESK in the germline V gene. CDR3 length equals 14 residues. The trim removed 1 base at V and 11 bases at J, leaving 8 bases unmatched. The CDR3 sequence is CASSQATGGARAFF. CDR3 sequence (DNA): TGTGCCAGCAGCCAAGCTACAGGGGGCGCGAGGGCTTTCTTT.